Listed below are T cell receptor beta chains from one sample, sequenced in a study of brain T cells in children with intractable seizures. The protocol was immunoSEQ multiplex PCR, while the TCRdb copy is restricted to in-frame clones and leaves out a portion. The table shows hundreds of thousands of clones, with over 90% occurring only once. This specimen was peripheral blood, taken roughly 5 months after surgery. These receptors all stem from a boy under three years old with tuberous sclerosis and intractable seizures. The CDR3 runs from the conserved cysteine through the conserved F or W. D genes are given only for firm matches. Some rows mark clone size as missing; the rest say once, few, many or name a class of expanded clone.

clone_size	j_call	v_call	d_call	cdr3_aa	cdr3_nt
.	TRBJ2-7	TRBV7-9	TRBD2	CASSPRDYLYEQYF	TGTGCCAGCAGCCCCCGGGACTACCTCTACGAGCAGTACTTC
.	TRBJ2-7	TRBV10-3	.	CAIGGGTARQGEQYF	TGTGCCATCGGGGGGGGAACAGCTCGACAGGGCGAGCAGTACTTC
.	TRBJ1-5	TRBV5-6	TRBD1	CASSFGTGDQPQHF	TGTGCCAGCAGCTTCGGGACAGGGGATCAGCCCCAGCATTTT
.	TRBJ1-3	TRBV5-6	.	CASSLGAPGNTIYF	TGTGCCAGCAGCTTGGGGGCGCCCGGAAACACCATATATTTT
.	TRBJ2-5	TRBV29-1	.	CSVAEETQYF	TGCAGCGTTGCGGAAGAGACCCAGTACTTC
.	TRBJ1-6	TRBV9	TRBD1	CASSVGQGNSPLHF	TGTGCCAGCAGCGTAGGACAGGGTAATTCACCCCTCCACTTT
once	TRBJ2-3	TRBV5-6	.	CASSGGQHTDTQYF	TGTGCCAGCAGCGGCGGACAGCACACAGATACGCAGTATTTT
.	TRBJ2-3	TRBV30	.	CAWSVPLHTQYF	TGTGCCTGGAGCGTCCCACTTCATACGCAGTATTTT
.	TRBJ1-4	TRBV30	.	CAWTGEDEKLFF	TGTGCCTGGACAGGGGAGGATGAAAAACTGTTTTTT
.	TRBJ1-1	TRBV6-5	TRBD1	CASSSGQVTEAFF	TGTGCCAGCAGTTCAGGACAGGTAACTGAAGCTTTCTTT
once	TRBJ2-7	TRBV24-1	.	CATSDSKQGSREQYF	TGTGCCACCAGTGATTCAAAGCAGGGAAGTCGCGAGCAGTACTTC
.	TRBJ2-2	TRBV6-5	.	CATRYAGELFF	TGTGCCACTCGGTACGCCGGGGAGCTGTTTTTT
.	TRBJ2-7	TRBV29-1	.	CSVDGQGYEQYF	TGCAGCGTTGACGGGCAGGGGTACGAGCAGTACTTC
.	TRBJ1-3	TRBV9	.	CASSPGGDTIYF	TGTGCCAGCAGCCCTGGGGGTGACACCATATATTTT